This T cell receptor (beta chain) was found in a study of preoperative IRX-2 immunotherapy in early breast cancer. The protocol was immunoSEQ multiplex PCR, while the TCRdb copy is restricted to in-frame clones and leaves out a portion. The sample includes tens of thousands of clones, nearly 90% of them seen just once. Treatment indicated: preoperative locoregional IRX-2 cytokine immunotherapy. The ends were cut back, 5 bases at V and 1 base at J, with 8 bases in the middle. Germline V gene sequence: CDR1 MNHGY, CDR2 SAAAGT. This CDR3 contains 13 residues. This clone came up once. The sequenced sample was tumor tissue, obtained after IRX-2 immunotherapy. The clonotype was recovered from a human donor with breast cancer. The rearrangement uses TRBV6-8 and TRBJ1-1; D is unclear. The chain's CDR3 is CASSTQRNTEAFF. CDR3 in DNA: TGTGCCAGCAGTACTCAGAGGAACACTGAAGCTTTCTTT.